This TCR beta chain originates from a study of CD8+ T cells in alopecia areata. Study-wide points: Compared with normal scalp, lesional scalp had higher clonality and more expanded CD8+ clones. The study also sequences resident alphabeta T cells of normal skin in scalp samples. Mouse data revealed clearer TCR sharing than patient data did, a gap possibly tied to HLA.

Alopecia areata patients provided lesional scalp punch biopsies and peripheral blood, both collected for the study. CDR3 length: 13 residues. The V gene's germline CDR1 is SGHRS and CDR2 YFSETQ. V gave up 0 bases and J gave up 5 bases, with 8 bases separating them. Once RNA had been extracted, it was reverse transcribed into cDNA to act as the sequencing template. Produced via immunoSEQ multiplex PCR; TCRdb's table is partial and in-frame only. The sample holds fewer than 70,000 clones, 44% seen once. With regard to this clone: What it binds is not known. This specimen includes other DNA sequences encoding the same CDR3.

The chain joins TRBV5-1 to TRBJ1-1, with D hard to call. This clonotype originated in a human donor with alopecia areata. Sample: NKG2D-low CD8+ T cells sorted from blood. CDR3 sequence (DNA): TGCGCCAGCAGCTTGGCCTTAAGGACTGAAGCTTTCTTT. Translating gives CASSLALRTEAFF.